Sequencing of this T cell receptor beta chain was carried out in a study of STAT3 mutations in large granular lymphocyte leukemia. Regarding the study as a whole: Every T-cell large granular lymphocyte leukemia patient had at least one immunodominant TCR beta clonotype. In about 30% of the 18 patients, new TCR clonotypes emerged after therapy. Variable sampling intervals and differing treatment regimens complicated linking therapy response to TCR clonal burden changes. In several patients, dominant TCR clone burden exceeded STAT3 mutant burden.

CDR1 SGHRS and CDR2 YFSETQ come from the germline V gene. This CDR3 is built from 14 residues. The ends lost 4 bases at V and 3 bases at J; junction bases unmatched: 5. Produced via immunoSEQ multiplex PCR; TCRdb's table is partial and in-frame only. Of a few thousand clones in the sample, approximately 39% are singletons; the top ten hold roughly 60%. A word on this clone: Antigen unknown.

The clonotype comes from a man aged 45 to 65 with T-cell large granular lymphocyte leukemia. Some clones in this sample may be carry-over from other donors' samples. Sequenced material: peripheral blood mononuclear cells. V gene TRBV5-1 combines with J gene TRBJ1-2, with 8 bases fitting TRBD1. The CDR3 nucleotides are TGCGCCAGCAGCCCGACAGGGGCGCACTATGGCTACACCTTC. Protein sequence: CASSPTGAHYGYTF.